Each of the 4 T cell receptor beta chains below was sequenced from the same sample in a study of T cell clonotyping in hematopoietic cell transplantation. Time point given: recipient sample about 28 days before transplant, after cytoreduction. Sequenced by immunoSEQ multiplex PCR; TCRdb stores in-frame clones only, minus some. Seen here are roughly 45,000 clones, 86% observed once, and the top ten hold about 5.6%. Source: peripheral blood mononuclear cells, taken before stem cell transplant. All receptors derive from a man in his 60s with biphenotypic leukemia. Some clones in this sample may be carry-over from other donors' samples.

The chain links TRBV14 to TRBJ2-3, with TRBD1 matching 9 bases. V dropped 3 bases and J dropped 1; count of bases not matched to a gene: 11. Looked up from germline, CDR1 is SGHDN and CDR2 is FVKESK. The CDR3 extends over 18 amino acids. CDR3 sequence: CASSHGTGNVLGTDTQYF. Here the CDR3 DNA reads TGTGCCAGCAGCCACGGGACAGGGAACGTTTTAGGCACAGATACGCAGTATTTT.

This clone was picked up one time. The rearrangement links TRBV4-1 to TRBJ2-7; 8 bases match TRBD1. This CDR3 contains 18 residues. Germline assignment: CDR1 MGHRA and CDR2 YSYEKL. V was pared by 0 bases and J by 2 bases, with 12 bases of the junction left unmatched. Here the CDR3 DNA reads TGCGCCAGCAGCCAAGAACTTCGCGTGACAGGGGTGACCTACGAGCAGTACTTC. It translates to CASSQELRVTGVTYEQYF.

The chain couples TRBV20-1 to TRBJ2-7; D is uncertain. The CDR3 has 9 amino acids. From germline, CDR1 is DFQATT and CDR2 SNEGSKA (reference sequence). The V gene lost 3 bases and the J gene lost 7 bases, with 4 bases spanning the gap. Here the CDR3 reads CSASSEQYF. The CDR3 nucleotides read TGCAGTGCTAGTTCAGAGCAGTACTTC.

This clone was recorded once. The chain is built from TRBV2 and TRBJ2-7, with 8 bases fitting TRBD2. The CDR3 loop spans 15 amino acids. The V gene end was trimmed by 3 bases and the J gene end by 4 bases; junction bases not matched to a gene: 8. Germline lookup yields CDR1 SNHLY and CDR2 FYNNEI. The CDR3 bases are TGTGCCAGCAGTGACGAAGCGGGAGTCGGGTACGAGCAGTACTTC. It specifies CASSDEAGVGYEQYF.